This T cell receptor beta chain is drawn from a study of blood T cell repertoires in COVID-19. At the level of the study: The United States, Italy and Spain provided the acute and convalescent COVID-19 samples. T cells, B-cell-depleted T cells, or PBMCs supplied cDNA or gDNA.

Germline assignment: CDR1 SGHAT and CDR2 FQNNGV. The V and J ends lost 5 bases and 2 bases respectively, with 12 bases between them. There are 14 residues in the CDR3. In the authors' workflow: Amplification of reference gene primers provided the estimated nucleated cell counts. The protocol was immunoSEQ multiplex PCR, while the TCRdb copy is restricted to in-frame clones and leaves out a portion. V and J calls and clone size are given by that table; D and trimming were obtained from the DNA. Of tens of thousands of clones in the sample, roughly 87% were seen once. Material for sequencing was peripheral blood. The receptor was isolated from a human donor in a cohort sampled during active COVID-19. The gene calls are TRBV11-2 and TRBJ2-5, with D perhaps TRBD2 (5 bases). CDR3 coding DNA: TGTGCCAGCAGCGCCCTCCGGGGACAAGAGACCCAGTACTTC. Its protein is CASSALRGQETQYF.